This record concerns one T cell receptor beta chain sequence. Per the study methods: The assay estimated nucleated cells by amplifying reference gene primers. Libraries were prepared by immunoSEQ multiplex PCR; TCRdb keeps only in-frame clonotypes and omits some of them. The V and J calls and clone size were taken over from that table, and D and trimming were inferred from the DNA. The sample holds 55,000 to 75,000 clones, about 80% seen once. The data belong to a study of blood T cell repertoires in COVID-19. Study at large: The United States, Italy and Spain provided the acute and convalescent COVID-19 samples. The analysed material was cDNA or gDNA that came from T cells, B-cell-depleted T cells, or PBMCs.

While infection was still active, Seattle patients were enrolled and then followed longitudinally. CDR3 length equals 12 residues. The junction had 2 bases not matched to a gene; V was cut back by 6 bases and J by 9 bases. The germline CDR1 and CDR2 sequences are WNHNN and SYGVQD (reference sequence). This chain joins TRBV10-1 and TRBJ2-1; 10 nucleotides match TRBD2. The receptor's source is an elderly man with COVID-19, enrolled during active disease. Sequenced input: peripheral blood. The CDR3 reads CASSWTSGEQFF. The CDR3 region has the DNA TGCGCCAGCAGCTGGACTAGCGGTGAGCAGTTCTTC.